This section outlines one TCR beta chain sequence together with its context. This clonotype came up a few times. Its antigen specificity is not known. No per-base quality is available; no much larger clone lies one base away. The data are from a study of T cell repertoires in cytomegalovirus infection (dated by TCRdb to between 2018 and 2021). Looking at the study overall: Because public TCR beta signatures pointed to carriage of CMV infection together with the matching HLA type, the HLA type of each donor mattered for the analysis.

Sequencing was carried out with an Illumina HiSeq 1500. TCRdb reprocessing: public reads trimmed at Q25 with fastp, clones called with MiXCR, in-frame beta chains kept. All rows with the same CDR3 protein become a single entry with the most common DNA and genes. The sample contains under 800,000 distinct CDR3 sequences, 20% to 30% of them found a single time. The ten top clones hold roughly 8% of the sample. Overall study results and their limits: The ex vivo response was dominated by HLA-C-restricted CMV-specific TCR beta clonotypes, and the single most frequent clonotype in two of eight donors was supplied by these HLA-C-restricted clonotypes. In both this cohort and an independent roughly 330-donor cohort, the cumulative frequency of public TCR beta family members distinguished carriers of CMV infection plus the relevant HLA type.

Sequences DFQATT (CDR1) and SNEGSKA (CDR2) are obtained from the germline V gene (reference sequence). Spanning cysteine to phenylalanine, the CDR3 consists of 14 amino acids. Of the read, only the CDR3 DNA is kept; its 42 bases are in frame from base 1. Trimming accounts for 0 bases at V and 6 bases at J, while the number of junction bases matched to no gene is 4. This clonotype originated in a human donor in good health (CMV status not recorded). Some clones in this sample may be carry-over from other donors' samples. Sequencing was performed on CD8+ T cells from PBMCs. The chain uses TRBV20-1 and TRBJ2-2, and 7 junctional nucleotides match TRBD1. CDR3 sequence: CSARDTRGPGELFF. The nucleotide sequence is TGCAGTGCTAGAGATACGAGGGGGCCCGGGGAGCTGTTTTTT.